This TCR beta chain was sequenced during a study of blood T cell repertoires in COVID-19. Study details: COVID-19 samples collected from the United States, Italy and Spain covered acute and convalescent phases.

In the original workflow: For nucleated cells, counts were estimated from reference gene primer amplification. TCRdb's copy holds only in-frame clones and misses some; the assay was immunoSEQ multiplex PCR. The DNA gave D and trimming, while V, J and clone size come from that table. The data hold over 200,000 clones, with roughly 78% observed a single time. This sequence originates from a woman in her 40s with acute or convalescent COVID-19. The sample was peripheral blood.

CDR3 sequence (DNA): TGTGCCAGCAGTTTGCAGGGGCGAAACACCATATATTTT. Its protein product is CASSLQGRNTIYF. The chain couples TRBV7-2 to TRBJ1-3, with D perhaps TRBD1 (6 bases). CDR3 length equals 13 residues. The germline V and J ends were trimmed by 6 bases and 5 bases, with 11 bases remaining between them. Germline assignment: CDR1 SGHTA and CDR2 FQGNSA.